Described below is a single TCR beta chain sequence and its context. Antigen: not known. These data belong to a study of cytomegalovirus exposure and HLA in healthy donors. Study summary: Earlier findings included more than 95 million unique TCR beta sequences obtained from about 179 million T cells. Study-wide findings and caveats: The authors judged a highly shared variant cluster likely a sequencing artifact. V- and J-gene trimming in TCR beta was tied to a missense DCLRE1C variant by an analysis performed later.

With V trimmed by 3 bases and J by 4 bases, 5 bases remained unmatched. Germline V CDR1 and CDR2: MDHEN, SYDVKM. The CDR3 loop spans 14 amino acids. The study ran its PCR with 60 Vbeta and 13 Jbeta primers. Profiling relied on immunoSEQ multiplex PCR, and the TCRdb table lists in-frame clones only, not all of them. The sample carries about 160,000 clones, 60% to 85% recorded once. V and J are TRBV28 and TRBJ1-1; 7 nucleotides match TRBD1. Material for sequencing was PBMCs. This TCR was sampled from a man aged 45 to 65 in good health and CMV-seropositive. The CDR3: CASSLRGLITEAFF. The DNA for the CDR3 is TGTGCCAGCAGTTTGAGGGGGCTGATCACTGAAGCTTTCTTT.